This T cell receptor beta chain derives from a study of response to subunit inactivated influenza vaccine. This clonotype was detected a few times. Its antigen is unidentified. MiXCR, run by TCRdb on the RT-PCR reads, gives a single entry per CDR3 protein. This sample has under 200,000 distinct CDR3 sequences; approximately 10% occur once, and the top ten carry roughly an eighth. The length of the CDR3 is 13 residues. Germline V lookup: CDR1 DFQATT, CDR2 SNEGSKA (reference sequence). Trimming shortened V by 0 bases and J by 5 bases, and 7 bases separated the two germline ends. Study conclusions and caveats: After each seasonal influenza vaccination, few new T cells are recruited, the authors suggested.

The gene calls are TRBV20-1 and TRBJ1-4; D unresolved. The source was non-naive T cells sorted from PBMCs, collected 40 to 50 days after vaccination. The sequence derives from a man over 45 who received an inactivated influenza vaccine. In DNA form, the CDR3 reads TGCAGTGCTAGAGATGGGCAGAATGAAAAACTGTTTTTT. This gives the protein CSARDGQNEKLFF.